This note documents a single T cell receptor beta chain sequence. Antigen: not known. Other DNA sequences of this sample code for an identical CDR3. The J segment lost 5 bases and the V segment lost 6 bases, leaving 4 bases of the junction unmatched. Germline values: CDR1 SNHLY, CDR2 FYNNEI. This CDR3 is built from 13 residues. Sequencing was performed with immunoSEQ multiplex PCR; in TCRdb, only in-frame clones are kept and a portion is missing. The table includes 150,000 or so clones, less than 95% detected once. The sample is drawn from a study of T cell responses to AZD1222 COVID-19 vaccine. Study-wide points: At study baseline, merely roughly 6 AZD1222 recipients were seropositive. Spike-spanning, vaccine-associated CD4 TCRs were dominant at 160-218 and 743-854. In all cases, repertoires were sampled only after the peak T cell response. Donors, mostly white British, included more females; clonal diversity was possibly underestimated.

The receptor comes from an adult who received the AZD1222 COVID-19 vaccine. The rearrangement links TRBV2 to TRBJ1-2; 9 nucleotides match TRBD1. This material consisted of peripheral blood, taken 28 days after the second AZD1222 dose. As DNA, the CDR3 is TGTGCCAGCAGCGCAGGACAGGGGTATGGCTACACCTTC. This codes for CASSAGQGYGYTF.